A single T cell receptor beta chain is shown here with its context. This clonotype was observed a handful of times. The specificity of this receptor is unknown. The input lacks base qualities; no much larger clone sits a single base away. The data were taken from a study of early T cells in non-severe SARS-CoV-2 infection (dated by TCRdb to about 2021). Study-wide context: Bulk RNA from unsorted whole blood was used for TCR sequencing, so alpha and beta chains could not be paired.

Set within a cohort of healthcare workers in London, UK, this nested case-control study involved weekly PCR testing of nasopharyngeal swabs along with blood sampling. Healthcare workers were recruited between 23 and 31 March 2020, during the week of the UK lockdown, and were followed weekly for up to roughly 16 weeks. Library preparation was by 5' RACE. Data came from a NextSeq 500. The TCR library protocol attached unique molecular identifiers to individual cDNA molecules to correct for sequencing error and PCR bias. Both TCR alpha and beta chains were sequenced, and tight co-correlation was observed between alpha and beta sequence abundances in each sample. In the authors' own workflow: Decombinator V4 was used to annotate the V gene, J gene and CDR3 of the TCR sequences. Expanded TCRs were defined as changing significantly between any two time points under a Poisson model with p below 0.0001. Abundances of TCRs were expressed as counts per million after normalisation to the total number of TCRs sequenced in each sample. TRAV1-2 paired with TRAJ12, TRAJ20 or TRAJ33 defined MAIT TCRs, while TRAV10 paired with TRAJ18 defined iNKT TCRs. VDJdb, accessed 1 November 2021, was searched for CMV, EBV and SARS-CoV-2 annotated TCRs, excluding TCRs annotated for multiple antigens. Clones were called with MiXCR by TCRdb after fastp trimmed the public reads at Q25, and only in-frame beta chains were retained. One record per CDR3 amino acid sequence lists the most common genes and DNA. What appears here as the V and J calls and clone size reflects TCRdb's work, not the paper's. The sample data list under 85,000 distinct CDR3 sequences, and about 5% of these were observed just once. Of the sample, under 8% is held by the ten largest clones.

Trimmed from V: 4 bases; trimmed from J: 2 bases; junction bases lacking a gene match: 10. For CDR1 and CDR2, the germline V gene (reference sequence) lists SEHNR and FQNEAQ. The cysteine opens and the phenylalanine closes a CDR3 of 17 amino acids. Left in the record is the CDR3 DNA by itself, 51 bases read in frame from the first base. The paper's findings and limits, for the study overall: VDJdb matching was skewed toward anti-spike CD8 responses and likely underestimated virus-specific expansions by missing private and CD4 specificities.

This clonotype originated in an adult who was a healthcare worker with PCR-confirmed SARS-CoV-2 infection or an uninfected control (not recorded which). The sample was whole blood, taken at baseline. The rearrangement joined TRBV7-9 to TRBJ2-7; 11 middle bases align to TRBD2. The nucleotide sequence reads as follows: TGTGCCAGCAGCTCGACCCTAGGGACTAGCGGTGCCTACGAGCAGTACTTC. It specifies CASSSTLGTSGAYEQYF.